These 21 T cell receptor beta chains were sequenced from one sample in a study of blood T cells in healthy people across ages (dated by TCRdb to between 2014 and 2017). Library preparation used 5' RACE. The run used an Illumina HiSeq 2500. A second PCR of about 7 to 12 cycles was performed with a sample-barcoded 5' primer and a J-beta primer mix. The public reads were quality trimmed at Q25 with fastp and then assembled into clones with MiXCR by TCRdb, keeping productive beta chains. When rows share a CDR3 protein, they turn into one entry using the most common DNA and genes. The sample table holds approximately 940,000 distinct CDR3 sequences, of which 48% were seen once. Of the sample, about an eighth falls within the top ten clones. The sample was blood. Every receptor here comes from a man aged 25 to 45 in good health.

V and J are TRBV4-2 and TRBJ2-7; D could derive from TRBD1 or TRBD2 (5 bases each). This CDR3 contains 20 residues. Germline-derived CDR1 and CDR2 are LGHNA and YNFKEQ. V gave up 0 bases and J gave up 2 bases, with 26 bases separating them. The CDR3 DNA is TGTGCCAGCAGCCAAGAGGGCATCCTGGGGTACGGGGCCTTAGCCTACGAGCAGTACTTC. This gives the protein CASSQEGILGYGALAYEQYF.

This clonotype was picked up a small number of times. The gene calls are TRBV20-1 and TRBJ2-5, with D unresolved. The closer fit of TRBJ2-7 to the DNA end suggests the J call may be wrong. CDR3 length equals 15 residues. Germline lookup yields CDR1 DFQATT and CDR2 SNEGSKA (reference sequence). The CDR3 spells CSAPSRRALGYEQYF. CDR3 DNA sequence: TGCAGTGCTCCTTCACGCCGGGCCTTGGGATACGAGCAGTACTTC.

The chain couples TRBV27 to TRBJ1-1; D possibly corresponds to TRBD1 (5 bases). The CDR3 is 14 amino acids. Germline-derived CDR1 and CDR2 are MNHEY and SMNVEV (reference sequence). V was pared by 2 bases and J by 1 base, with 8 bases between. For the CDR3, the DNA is TGTGCCAGCAGTTTAGAGGGGACGAACACTGAAGCTTTCTTT. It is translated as CASSLEGTNTEAFF.

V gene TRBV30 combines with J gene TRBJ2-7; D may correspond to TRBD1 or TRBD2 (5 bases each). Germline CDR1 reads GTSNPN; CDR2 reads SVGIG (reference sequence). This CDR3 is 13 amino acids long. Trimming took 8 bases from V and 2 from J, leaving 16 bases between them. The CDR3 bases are TGTGCCGGGACCGGGATTGCTGCCTACGAGCAGTACTTC. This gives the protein CAGTGIAAYEQYF.

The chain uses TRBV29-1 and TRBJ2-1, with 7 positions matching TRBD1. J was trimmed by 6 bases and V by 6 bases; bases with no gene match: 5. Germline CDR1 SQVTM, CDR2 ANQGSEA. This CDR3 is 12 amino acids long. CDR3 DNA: TGCAGCGTCATACAGGGGAGCAATGAGCAGTTCTTC. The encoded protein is CSVIQGSNEQFF.

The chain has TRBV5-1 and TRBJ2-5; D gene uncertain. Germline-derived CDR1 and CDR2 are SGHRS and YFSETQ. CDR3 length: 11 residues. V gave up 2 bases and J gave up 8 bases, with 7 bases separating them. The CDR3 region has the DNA TGCGCCAGCAGCTTTGACCATACCCAGTACTTC. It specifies CASSFDHTQYF.

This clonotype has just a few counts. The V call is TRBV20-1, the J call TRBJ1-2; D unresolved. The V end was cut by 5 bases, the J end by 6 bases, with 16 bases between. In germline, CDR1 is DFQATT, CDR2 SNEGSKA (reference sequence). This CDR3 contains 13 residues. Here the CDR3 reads CSAPRRRRDGYTF. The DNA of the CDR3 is TGCAGTGCTCCTAGACGGCGCAGAGATGGCTACACCTTC.

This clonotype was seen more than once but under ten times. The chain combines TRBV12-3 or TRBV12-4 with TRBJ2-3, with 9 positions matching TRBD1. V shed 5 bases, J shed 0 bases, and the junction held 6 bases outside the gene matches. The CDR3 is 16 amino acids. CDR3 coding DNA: TGTGCCAGCAGTCTGGGACAGGGATATAGCACAGATACGCAGTATTTT. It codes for CASSLGQGYSTDTQYF.

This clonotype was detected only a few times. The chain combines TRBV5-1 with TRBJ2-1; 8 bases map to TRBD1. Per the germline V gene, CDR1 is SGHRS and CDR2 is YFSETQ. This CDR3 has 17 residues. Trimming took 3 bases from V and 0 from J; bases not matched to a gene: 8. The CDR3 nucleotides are TGCGCCAGCAGCTCCGGACAGGGAAGTAGCTCCTACAATGAGCAGTTCTTC. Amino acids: CASSSGQGSSSYNEQFF.

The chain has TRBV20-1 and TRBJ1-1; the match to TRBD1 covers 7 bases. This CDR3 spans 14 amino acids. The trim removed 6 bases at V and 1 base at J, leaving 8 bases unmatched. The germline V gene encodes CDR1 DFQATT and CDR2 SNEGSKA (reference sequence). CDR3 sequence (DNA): TGCAGTGCCCCGAGCAGACAGGGGAACACTGAAGCTTTCTTT. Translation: CSAPSRQGNTEAFF.

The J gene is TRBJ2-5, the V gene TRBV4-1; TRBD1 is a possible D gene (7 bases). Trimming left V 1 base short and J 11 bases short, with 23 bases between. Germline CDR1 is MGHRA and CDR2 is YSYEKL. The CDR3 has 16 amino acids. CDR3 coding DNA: TGCGCCAGCAGCCAAGGAGCAGGGGGGTACTACAATGAGCAGTACTTC. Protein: CASSQGAGGYYNEQYF.

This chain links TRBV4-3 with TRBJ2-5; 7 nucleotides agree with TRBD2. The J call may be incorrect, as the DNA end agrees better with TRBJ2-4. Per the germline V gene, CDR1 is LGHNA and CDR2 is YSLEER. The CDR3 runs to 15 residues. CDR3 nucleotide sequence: TGCGCCAGCAGCCGGTCGGCTAGCGGTAAAAACATTCAGTACTTC. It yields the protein CASSRSASGKNIQYF.

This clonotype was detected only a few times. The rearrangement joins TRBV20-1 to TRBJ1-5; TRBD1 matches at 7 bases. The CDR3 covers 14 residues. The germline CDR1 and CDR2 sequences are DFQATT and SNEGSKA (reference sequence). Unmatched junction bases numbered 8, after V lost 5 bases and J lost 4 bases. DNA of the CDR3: TGCAGTGCTTCAAGGACAGGCCCAAATCAGCCCCAGCATTTT. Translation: CSASRTGPNQPQHF.

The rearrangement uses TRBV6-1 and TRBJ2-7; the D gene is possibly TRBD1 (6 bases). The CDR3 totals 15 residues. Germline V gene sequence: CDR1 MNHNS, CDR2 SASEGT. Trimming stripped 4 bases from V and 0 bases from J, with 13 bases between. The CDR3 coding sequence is TGTGCCAGCAGTGTGGACAGAATTGGCTCCTACGAGCAGTACTTC. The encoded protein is CASSVDRIGSYEQYF.

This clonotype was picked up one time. The CDR3, as DNA: TGTGCCAGCAGTAAAGAGAGAAGCTCTAGATACAATGAGCAGTTCTTC. Its protein product is CASSKERSSRYNEQFF. The chain carries TRBV6-1 and TRBJ2-1; the D is unclear. CDR3 length equals 16 residues. CDR1 MNHNS and CDR2 SASEGT come from the germline V gene. V was shortened by 5 bases and J by 4 bases, with 18 bases between the two germline ends.

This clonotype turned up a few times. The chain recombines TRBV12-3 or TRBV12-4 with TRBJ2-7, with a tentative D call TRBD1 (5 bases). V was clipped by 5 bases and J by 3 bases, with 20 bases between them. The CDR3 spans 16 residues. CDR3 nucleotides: TGTGCCAGCAGTCAGCCACCCTACAGGTCCCTCTACGAGCAGTACTTC. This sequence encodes CASSQPPYRSLYEQYF.

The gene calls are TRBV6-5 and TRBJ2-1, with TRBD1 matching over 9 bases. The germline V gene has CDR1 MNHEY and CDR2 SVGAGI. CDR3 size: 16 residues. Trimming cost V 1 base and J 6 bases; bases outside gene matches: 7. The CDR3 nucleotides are TGTGCCAGCAGTTACTTGGGACAGGGTAATCGCAATGAGCAGTTCTTC. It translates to CASSYLGQGNRNEQFF.

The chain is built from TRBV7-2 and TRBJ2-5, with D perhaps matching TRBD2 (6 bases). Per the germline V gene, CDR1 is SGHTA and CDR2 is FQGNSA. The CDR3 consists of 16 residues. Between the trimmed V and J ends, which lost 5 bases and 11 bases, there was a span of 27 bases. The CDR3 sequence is CASSPRAGLSYNEQYF. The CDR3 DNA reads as TGTGCCAGCAGCCCGAGGGCGGGGCTCTCCTACAATGAGCAGTACTTC.

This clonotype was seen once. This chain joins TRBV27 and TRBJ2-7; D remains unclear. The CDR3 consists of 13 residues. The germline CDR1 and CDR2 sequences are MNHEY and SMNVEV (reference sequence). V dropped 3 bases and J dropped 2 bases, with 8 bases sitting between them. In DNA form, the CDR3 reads TGTGCCAGCAGTTTCCGCTCCACCTACGAGCAGTACTTC. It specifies CASSFRSTYEQYF.

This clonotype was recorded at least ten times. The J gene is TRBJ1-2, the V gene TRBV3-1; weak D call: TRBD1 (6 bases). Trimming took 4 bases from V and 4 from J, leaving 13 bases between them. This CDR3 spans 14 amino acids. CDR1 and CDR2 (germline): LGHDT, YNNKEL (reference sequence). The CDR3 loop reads CASSRTGTGYGYTF. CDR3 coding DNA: TGTGCCAGCAGCCGAACAGGGACGGGCTATGGCTACACCTTC.

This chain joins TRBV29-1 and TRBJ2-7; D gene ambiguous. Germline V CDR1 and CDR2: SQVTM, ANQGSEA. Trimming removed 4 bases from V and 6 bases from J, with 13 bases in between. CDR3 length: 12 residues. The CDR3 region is CSVGLRSGEQYF. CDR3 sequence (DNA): TGCAGCGTTGGTTTACGGTCCGGCGAGCAGTACTTC.